Below, 24 T cell receptor beta chains from the same sample are listed, as sequenced in a study of cytomegalovirus exposure and HLA in healthy donors. The method was immunoSEQ multiplex PCR; TCRdb's version includes in-frame clones alone and lacks a portion of them. The sample lists around 250,000 clones, roughly 91% occurring once. The material sequenced was PBMCs. The receptors originated from a woman younger than 45 in good health and CMV-seronegative.

The chain uses TRBV29-1 and TRBJ2-1; 14 nucleotides match TRBD2. After removal of 5 bases from V and 8 bases from J, the junction contained 8 bases not matched to a gene. CDR3 size: 15 residues. The germline CDR1 and CDR2 sequences are SQVTM and ANQGSEA. CDR3 coding DNA: TGCAGCGTTTCCGGGACTAGCGGGAGTAGTTATGAGCAGTTCTTC. Its protein is CSVSGTSGSSYEQFF.

This chain connects TRBV27 to TRBJ1-5, with D unclear. Germline V gene lookup returns CDR1 MNHEY and CDR2 SMNVEV (reference sequence). The ends were cut back, 8 bases at V and 3 bases at J, with 14 bases in the middle. This CDR3 is built from 14 residues. In DNA, the CDR3 is TGTGCCAGCGGGTTTAGCGGGTTCAATCAGCCCCAGCATTTT. Amino acid sequence: CASGFSGFNQPQHF.

The V call is TRBV28, the J call TRBJ2-3; 16 bases map to TRBD2. CDR1 MDHEN and CDR2 SYDVKM come from the germline V gene. This CDR3 region has 17 residues. V lost 5 bases to trimming and J lost 5 bases; unmatched junction nucleotides: 7. In nucleotides, the CDR3 is TGTGCCAGCAGTGTGGGACTAGCGGGGGGGGGATTAGATACGCAGTATTTT. This sequence encodes CASSVGLAGGGLDTQYF.

This chain links TRBV4-1 with TRBJ2-5; the match to TRBD2 covers 8 bases. V dropped 4 bases and J dropped 0; count of bases not matched to a gene: 7. This CDR3 is built from 16 residues. CDR1 and CDR2 (germline): MGHRA, YSYEKL. The CDR3 loop reads CASSLGASGYQETQYF. As DNA, the CDR3 is TGCGCCAGCAGCCTAGGGGCTAGCGGGTACCAAGAGACCCAGTACTTC.

To note about this clone: The junction departs from germline at one end; a sequencing error may be responsible. The chain joins TRBV6-6 to TRBJ1-4; D possibly corresponds to TRBD1 (6 bases). The length of the CDR3 is 13 residues. CDR1 is MNHNY and CDR2 is SVGAGI in the germline V gene (reference sequence). CDR3 nucleotide sequence: TGTGCCAGCAGTTACTCTAACAGGGATCGTCCTTTTTGG. Its translation is CASSYSNRDRPFW.

V gene TRBV9 combines with J gene TRBJ2-6; D is ambiguous. Trimming pared 1 base from V and 4 bases from J, leaving 9 bases between. The germline gives CDR1 SGDLS, CDR2 YYNGEE. The CDR3 is made up of 15 amino acids. CDR3 nucleotides: TGTGCCAGCAGCGTACTCGGCCACGGGGCCAACGTCCTGACTTTC. It codes for CASSVLGHGANVLTF. The variable domain in full, with the rest retrieved from reference TRBV9 and TRBJ2-6, is DSGVTQTPKHLITATGQRVTLRCSPRSGDLSVYWYQQSLDQGLQFLIQYYNGEERAKGNILERFSAQQFPDLHSELNLSSLELGDSALYFCASSVLGHGANVLTFGAGSRLTVL.

The gene calls are TRBV2 and TRBJ2-7, with 14 bases fitting TRBD2. CDR1 is SNHLY and CDR2 is FYNNEI in the germline V gene. The CDR3 length is 16 residues. Germline trimming cut 4 bases from V and 3 bases from J; bases unmatched to any gene: 5. CDR3 bases: TGTGCCAGCAGTGCCGGGACTAGCGGGAGTAGCTACGAGCAGTACTTC. It encodes CASSAGTSGSSYEQYF.

The chain uses TRBV28 and TRBJ2-3; TRBD2 aligns across 12 bases. The CDR3 loop spans 18 amino acids. The germline CDR1 and CDR2 sequences are MDHEN and SYDVKM. V gave up 4 bases and J gave up 0 bases; unmatched junction bases: 8. CDR3 amino acids: CASSWGTGTSGSTDTQYF. CDR3 sequence (DNA): TGTGCCAGCAGTTGGGGTACCGGGACTAGCGGGAGCACAGATACGCAGTATTTT. The whole variable domain, filled in from reference TRBV28 and TRBJ2-3, reads DVKVTQSSRYLVKRTGEKVFLECVQDMDHENMFWYRQDPGLGLRLIYFSYDVKMKEKGDIPEGYSVSREKKERFSLILESASTNQTSMYLCASSWGTGTSGSTDTQYFGPGTRLTVL.

A word on this clone: This may stem from a read error, because a much larger clone lies one nucleotide away. This rearrangement joins TRBV2 to TRBJ2-5; D is unresolved. Looked up from germline, CDR1 is SNHLY and CDR2 is FYNNEI. This CDR3 contains 12 residues. Trimming left V 6 bases short and J 2 bases short, with 7 bases between. CDR3 nucleotides: TGTGCCAGCAGGGGGATTCAAGAGACCCAGTACTTC. It specifies CASRGIQETQYF.

The V and J genes are TRBV5-1 and TRBJ2-7; 12 nucleotides agree with TRBD2. CDR3 size: 20 residues. Germline assignment: CDR1 SGHRS and CDR2 YFSETQ. Germline trimming cut 4 bases from V and 3 bases from J; bases unmatched to any gene: 20. Here the CDR3 reads CASSGRRDRRRLAGVYEQYF. The CDR3 bases are TGCGCCAGCAGCGGACGGAGGGACAGACGGAGACTAGCGGGAGTCTACGAGCAGTACTTC.

The V gene is TRBV29-1, the J gene TRBJ2-5; no clear D gene. V shed 7 bases and J shed 0 bases, with 12 bases lying between them. Per the germline V gene, CDR1 is SQVTM and CDR2 is ANQGSEA. This CDR3 comprises 13 residues. CDR3 coding DNA: TGCAGCGCCTCGACACTCTACCAAGAGACCCAGTACTTC. Translating it yields CSASTLYQETQYF. Full variable domain (outside the CDR3, taken from reference TRBV29-1 and TRBJ2-5): SAVISQKPSRDICQRGTSLTIQCQVDSQVTMMFWYRQQPGQSLTLIATANQGSEATYESGFVIDKFPISRPNLTFSTLTVSNMSPEDSSIYLCSASTLYQETQYFGPGTRLLVL.

In this sample, this clone turned up a few times. The chain has TRBV2 and TRBJ1-5, with 8 bases identical to TRBD1. The trim removed 6 bases at V and 0 bases at J, leaving 7 bases unmatched. The length of the CDR3 is 16 residues. Germline V gene sequence: CDR1 SNHLY, CDR2 FYNNEI. The CDR3 coding sequence is TGTGCCAGCAGGGGGGACAGGCCTTATAGCAATCAGCCCCAGCATTTT. Its translation is CASRGDRPYSNQPQHF. The whole variable domain, filled in from reference TRBV2 and TRBJ1-5, reads EPEVTQTPSHQVTQMGQEVILRCVPISNHLYFYWYRQILGQKVEFLVSFYNNEISEKSEIFDDQFSVERPDGSNFTLKIRSTKLEDSAMYFCASRGDRPYSNQPQHFGDGTRLSIL.

This clone was seen once. The chain couples TRBV7-8 to TRBJ2-7, with D perhaps matching TRBD1 (6 bases). Germline assignment: CDR1 SGHVS and CDR2 FQNEAQ. With 3 bases removed from V and 3 bases from J, the gap between germline ends came to 15 bases. The CDR3 loop spans 15 amino acids. CDR3: CASSLQGRASYEQYF. Here the CDR3 DNA reads TGTGCCAGCAGCTTGCAGGGGCGGGCCAGCTACGAGCAGTACTTC.

This clone was recorded once. The chain is built from TRBV4-1 and TRBJ2-5; 11 nucleotides align to TRBD2. CDR1 is MGHRA, CDR2 YSYEKL, per germline. The J segment lost 2 bases and the V segment lost 0 bases, leaving 8 bases of the junction unmatched. The CDR3 length is 18 residues. The CDR3 protein is CASSQDLASGRWQETQYF. The CDR3 region has the DNA TGCGCCAGCAGCCAAGACTTGGCTAGCGGGAGGTGGCAAGAGACCCAGTACTTC.

The rearrangement links TRBV9 to TRBJ2-5, with no clear D. From germline, CDR1 is SGDLS and CDR2 YYNGEE. V lost 3 bases and J 10 bases, leaving 7 bases between the germline ends. The CDR3 covers 10 residues. This chain's CDR3 is CASSGEVQYF. The CDR3, as DNA: TGTGCCAGCAGCGGAGAAGTCCAGTACTTC.

The chain joins TRBV28 to TRBJ1-5; D is undetermined. Germline V gene sequence: CDR1 MDHEN, CDR2 SYDVKM. CDR3 length: 15 residues. V lost 1 base and J lost 1, with 8 bases in between. CDR3 in amino acids: CASSLSIGSNQPQHF. The CDR3, as DNA: TGTGCCAGCAGTTTATCTATTGGCAGCAATCAGCCCCAGCATTTT.

This chain connects TRBV13 to TRBJ2-3, with D uncertain. V was shortened by 5 bases and J by 0 bases, with 9 bases between the two germline ends. The CDR3 covers 14 residues. Looked up from germline, CDR1 is PRHDT and CDR2 is FYEKMQ (reference sequence). The CDR3, as DNA: TGTGCCAGCAGCCGTTTTTGGAGCACAGATACGCAGTATTTT. Translated, it gives CASSRFWSTDTQYF.

This clone was recorded once. This sequence joins TRBV11-1 and TRBJ2-7; D is possibly TRBD1 or TRBD2 (5 bases each). This CDR3 has 14 amino acids. Germline V gene lookup returns CDR1 SGHAT and CDR2 FQDESV (reference sequence). The V gene lost 5 bases and the J gene lost 2 bases, with 13 bases spanning the gap. The chain's CDR3 is CASSQASGPYEQYF. The CDR3 DNA sequence: TGTGCCAGCAGCCAAGCCTCGGGACCCTACGAGCAGTACTTC.

This chain links TRBV4-3 with TRBJ2-2; TRBD2 matches 16 bases. Germline V gene data show CDR1 as LGHNA and CDR2 as YSLEER. Unmatched junction bases numbered 7, after V lost 3 bases and J lost 3 bases. The length of the CDR3 is 19 residues. CDR3 protein: CASSQGLAGGGLHTGELFF. CDR3 bases: TGCGCCAGCAGCCAGGGACTAGCGGGAGGGGGACTTCACACCGGGGAGCTGTTTTTT.

This chain connects TRBV7-2 to TRBJ1-4, with 7 positions matching TRBD1. V was pared by 5 bases and J by 8 bases, with 8 bases of the junction left unmatched. Germline V gene sequence: CDR1 SGHTA, CDR2 FQGNSA. This CDR3 has 14 amino acids. In DNA, the CDR3 is TGTGCCAGCAGCCCAGGGGGGGTAAAGGAAAAACTGTTTTTT. Its translation is CASSPGGVKEKLFF.

The CDR3 region is CASSEIKTYEQYF. CDR3 nucleotides: TGTGCCAGCAGTGAAATTAAAACCTACGAGCAGTACTTC. The J gene is TRBJ2-7, the V gene TRBV6-1; D is ambiguous. The CDR3 has 13 residues. The germline CDR1 and CDR2 sequences are MNHNS and SASEGT. V was clipped by 2 bases and J by 2 bases, with 7 bases between them.

The V gene is TRBV28, the J gene TRBJ2-3; D possibly corresponds to TRBD1 (6 bases). This CDR3 has 15 amino acids. V was pared by 6 bases and J by 1 base, with 14 bases between. Germline-derived CDR1 and CDR2 are MDHEN and SYDVKM. DNA of the CDR3: TGTGCCAGCAGAACGGGACAAATCGGCACAGATACGCAGTATTTT. Amino acid sequence: CASRTGQIGTDTQYF.

This rearrangement joins TRBV5-4 to TRBJ2-7; TRBD2 aligns across 8 bases. V was pared by 1 base and J by 5 bases, with 11 bases of the junction left unmatched. Looked up from germline, CDR1 is SGHNT and CDR2 is YYREEE (reference sequence). The CDR3 runs to 16 residues. CDR3 protein: CASSLTPSGSGDEQYF. The CDR3 region has the DNA TGTGCCAGCAGCTTGACCCCCAGCGGGAGTGGGGACGAGCAGTACTTC.

This chain connects TRBV4-2 to TRBJ2-2; the match to TRBD2 covers 13 bases. V lost 8 bases, J lost 4 bases, and 4 bases stayed unmatched. Per germline, CDR1 LGHNA and CDR2 YNFKEQ. This CDR3 comprises 15 residues. DNA for the CDR3: TGTGCCAGCCAATGGACTAGCGGGAGCACCGGGGAGCTGTTTTTT. Amino acid sequence: CASQWTSGSTGELFF.